What follows are 28 T cell receptor beta chains derived from one specimen sequenced in a study of shared clonotypes between healthy human individuals. The protocol was immunoSEQ multiplex PCR, while the TCRdb copy is restricted to in-frame clones and leaves out a portion. This sample yields around 600,000 clones, of which 98% are seen a single time; 0.25% to 0.35% belongs to the top ten. The naive CD8 population came from CD45RO-negative cells selected for CCR7, without terminally differentiated effector memory CD45RA+ cells. What was sequenced was naive CD8+ T cells sorted from blood. These receptors all come from a man aged 25-45 years in good health.

J is TRBJ2-1 and V is TRBV2; a weak D match, TRBD2 (6 bases). This CDR3 spans 15 amino acids. Germline V gene lookup returns CDR1 SNHLY and CDR2 FYNNEI. With 8 bases removed from V and 0 bases from J, the gap between germline ends came to 14 bases. CDR3 sequence (DNA): TGTGCCAGCGTGGAGGGAGTGAGCTCCTACAATGAGCAGTTCTTC. Protein: CASVEGVSSYNEQFF.

This chain links TRBV27 with TRBJ2-7, with TRBD2 matching over 8 bases. CDR3 length: 15 amino acids. Losses at the gene ends were 7 bases for V and 5 bases for J; bases not matched to a gene: 13. In germline, CDR1 is MNHEY, CDR2 SMNVEV (reference sequence). The CDR3 loop reads CASKMSSSGPNEQYF. The DNA for the CDR3 is TGTGCCAGCAAAATGTCGTCTAGCGGGCCCAACGAGCAGTACTTC.

The chain combines TRBV7-6 with TRBJ2-3; 12 bases line up with TRBD2. Per germline, CDR1 SGHVS and CDR2 FNYEAQ. The CDR3 is 16 residues long. Germline trimming cut 5 bases from V and 5 bases from J; bases unmatched to any gene: 8. Written as DNA, the CDR3 is TGTGCCAGCAGCGCGCGACTAGCGGGAGAAGTAGATACGCAGTATTTT. It yields the protein CASSARLAGEVDTQYF.

The chain couples TRBV11-2 to TRBJ2-7; 8 bases fit TRBD1. The length of the CDR3 is 15 residues. Germline CDR1 SGHAT, CDR2 FQNNGV. V lost 3 bases, J lost 3 bases, and 7 bases stayed unmatched. CDR3 in DNA: TGTGCCAGCAGCTTGGTTAGGACAGGGAACTACGAGCAGTACTTC. This gives the protein CASSLVRTGNYEQYF.

This clone was seen just once. The chain links TRBV28 to TRBJ2-7; 8 bases line up with TRBD1. The CDR3 length is 15 residues. Per the germline V gene, CDR1 is MDHEN and CDR2 is SYDVKM. Trimming at V came to 6 bases and at J to 0 bases, leaving 7 bases not matched to a gene. The CDR3 loop reads CASSYRDRSSYEQYF. The CDR3 DNA reads as TGTGCCAGCAGCTACCGGGACAGGAGCTCCTACGAGCAGTACTTC.

The gene calls are TRBV5-4 and TRBJ2-1, with D tentatively TRBD1 or TRBD2 (5 bases each). The CDR3 extends over 13 amino acids. The ends were cut back, 5 bases at V and 6 bases at J, with 12 bases in the middle. The germline V gene has CDR1 SGHNT and CDR2 YYREEE (reference sequence). CDR3 sequence reads: CASSQGAGNEQFF. The CDR3 coding sequence is TGTGCCAGCAGTCAGGGAGCCGGCAATGAGCAGTTCTTC. The whole variable domain, filled in from reference TRBV5-4 and TRBJ2-1, reads ETGVTQSPTHLIKTRGQQVTLRCSSQSGHNTVSWYQQALGQGPQFIFQYYREEENGRGNFPPRFSGLQFPNYSSELNVNALELDDSALYLCASSQGAGNEQFFGPGTRLTVL.

The V and J genes are TRBV4-3 and TRBJ2-1; the D is unclear. Trimming removed 0 bases from V and 3 bases from J, with 9 bases in between. Looked up from germline, CDR1 is LGHNA and CDR2 is YSLEER. The CDR3 contains 15 residues. This CDR3 reads CASSQDEQDYNEQFF. CDR3 coding DNA: TGCGCCAGCAGCCAAGACGAACAAGACTACAATGAGCAGTTCTTC.

The table lists this clone with a count of one. The rearrangement links TRBV10-1 to TRBJ2-1; no clear D gene. Germline V gene sequence: CDR1 WNHNN, CDR2 SYGVQD (reference sequence). The CDR3 is 11 residues long. V dropped 3 bases and J dropped 9 bases, with 6 bases sitting between them. The CDR3 is CASSEDGEQFF. CDR3 sequence (DNA): TGCGCCAGCAGTGAAGACGGTGAGCAGTTCTTC.

This clone was seen just once. The rearrangement uses TRBV4-1 and TRBJ2-7; a weak D match, TRBD1 (5 bases). Looked up from germline, CDR1 is MGHRA and CDR2 is YSYEKL. V was shortened by 3 bases and J by 5 bases, with 11 bases between the two germline ends. The CDR3 is made up of 13 amino acids. Here the CDR3 DNA reads TGCGCCAGCAGCCAGACCGACAGCGACGAGCAGTACTTC. Its translation is CASSQTDSDEQYF.

The chain employs TRBV4-1 and TRBJ2-7, with 11 bases identical to TRBD2. The CDR3 length is 14 residues. V trimming: 3 bases; J trimming: 3 bases; junction bases outside the gene matches: 1. Germline V gene lookup returns CDR1 MGHRA and CDR2 YSYEKL. The CDR3 loop is CASSHGTSGYEQYF. The CDR3 DNA reads as TGCGCCAGCAGCCACGGGACTAGCGGCTACGAGCAGTACTTC.

The V gene is TRBV7-2, the J gene TRBJ2-1, with 7 bases identical to TRBD1. CDR1 and CDR2 from the germline V gene are SGHTA and FQGNSA. With 6 bases clipped from V and 7 bases from J, the junction kept 3 bases outside the gene matches. The CDR3 sequence is 12 residues long. The CDR3 loop reads CASRQQGNEQFF. The CDR3 DNA reads as TGTGCCAGCAGACAACAGGGGAATGAGCAGTTCTTC. Full variable domain (rest looked up from reference TRBV7-2 and TRBJ2-1): GAGVSQSPSNKVTEKGKDVELRCDPISGHTALYWYRQSLGQGLEFLIYFQGNSAPDKSGLPSDRFSAERTGGSVSTLTIQRTQQEDSAVYLCASRQQGNEQFFGPGTRLTVL.

The gene calls are TRBV15 and TRBJ1-1, with D perhaps TRBD1 (5 bases). CDR3 length: 14 residues. Trimming left V 0 bases short and J 4 bases short, with 9 bases between. Per germline, CDR1 LNHNV and CDR2 YYDKDF (reference sequence). The CDR3 DNA reads as TGTGCCACCAGCAGAGACAGGGTCGGCACTGAAGCTTTCTTT. It is translated as CATSRDRVGTEAFF.

The V gene is TRBV5-4, the J gene TRBJ1-3; 7 nucleotides match TRBD1. The CDR3 loop spans 14 amino acids. V trimming: 4 bases; J trimming: 2 bases; junction bases outside the gene matches: 3. The germline V gene has CDR1 SGHNT and CDR2 YYREEE (reference sequence). In DNA, the CDR3 is TGTGCCAGCAGCCTGACAGGGACTGGAAACACCATATATTTT. Residues: CASSLTGTGNTIYF.

V gene TRBV27 combines with J gene TRBJ2-7; TRBD2 agrees at 13 bases. V dropped 6 bases and J dropped 2; count of bases not matched to a gene: 4. This CDR3 comprises 15 residues. The germline gives CDR1 MNHEY, CDR2 SMNVEV (reference sequence). CDR3: CASSRTSGGPYEQYF. The CDR3 DNA reads as TGTGCCAGCAGCCGGACTAGCGGGGGACCCTACGAGCAGTACTTC.

This clone was counted a single time. The V gene is TRBV11-1, the J gene TRBJ2-7; a possible D gene is TRBD2 (5 bases). CDR1 and CDR2 (germline): SGHAT, FQDESV (reference sequence). CDR3 length: 14 amino acids. V was trimmed by 1 base and J by 1 base, leaving 8 bases between them. The CDR3 loop reads CASSLGPGSYEQYF. The CDR3 coding sequence is TGTGCCAGCAGCTTAGGGCCGGGGTCCTACGAGCAGTACTTC.

This chain joins TRBV6-5 and TRBJ1-2; D remains unclear. The CDR3 is 13 amino acids. Germline V CDR1 and CDR2: MNHEY, SVGAGI. V dropped 6 bases and J dropped 2 bases, with 10 bases sitting between them. This CDR3 reads CASSPDNNYGYTF. CDR3 sequence (DNA): TGTGCCAGCAGCCCAGACAACAACTATGGCTACACCTTC.

The chain has TRBV10-3 and TRBJ2-7; TRBD2 aligns across 7 bases. This CDR3 is 15 amino acids long. In germline, CDR1 is ENHRY, CDR2 SYGVKD. Trimming cost V 0 bases and J 2 bases; bases outside gene matches: 4. The CDR3 nucleotides are TGTGCCATCAGTGAGTCCGCGGGAGTAGCCTACGAGCAGTACTTC. Its translation: CAISESAGVAYEQYF.

For the CDR3, the DNA is TGTGCCAGCAGCCAAGATTCGACAGGGGGGATCTATGGCTACACCTTC. Its protein product is CASSQDSTGGIYGYTF. The V and J genes are TRBV14 and TRBJ1-2; 9 positions agree with TRBD1. Germline loops: CDR1 SGHDN, CDR2 FVKESK. The CDR3 runs to 16 residues. V lost 0 bases to trimming and J lost 4 bases; unmatched junction nucleotides: 6.

This chain connects TRBV29-1 to TRBJ2-7, with TRBD2 identical over 16 bases. Germline CDR1 SQVTM, CDR2 ANQGSEA. The CDR3 loop spans 15 amino acids. Trimming at V came to 6 bases and at J to 2 bases, leaving 4 bases not matched to a gene. In DNA, the CDR3 is TGCAGCGTGAGTGGGACTAGCGGGAGGGCCTACGAGCAGTACTTC. Encoded protein: CSVSGTSGRAYEQYF.

For this clone: This may be a read error, as it is one base from a much larger clone. CDR3 in DNA: TGTGCCAGCAGAATCCGGGACAGCTCCTACAATGAGCAGTTCTTC. This sequence encodes CASRIRDSSYNEQFF. The chain joins TRBV11-2 to TRBJ2-1; 7 bases are shared with TRBD1. V gave up 6 bases and J gave up 0 bases; unmatched junction bases: 5. This CDR3 has 15 residues. Looked up from germline, CDR1 is SGHAT and CDR2 is FQNNGV.

In this sample, this clone turned up once. The J gene is TRBJ2-7, the V gene TRBV27; the D is unclear. V was shortened by 8 bases and J by 2 bases, with 13 bases between the two germline ends. Germline CDR1 is MNHEY and CDR2 is SMNVEV (reference sequence). The length of the CDR3 is 13 residues. DNA for the CDR3: TGTGCCAGCCAAGCAGGAGAAACCTACGAGCAGTACTTC. As protein: CASQAGETYEQYF.

The J gene is TRBJ2-2, the V gene TRBV11-2, with D maybe TRBD1 (6 bases). This CDR3 region has 14 residues. The ends were cut back, 1 base at V and 6 bases at J, with 9 bases in the middle. Germline V gene sequence: CDR1 SGHAT, CDR2 FQNNGV. The CDR3 loop reads CASSLGPGAGELFF. The CDR3 DNA follows: TGTGCCAGCAGCTTAGGCCCAGGGGCCGGGGAGCTGTTTTTT.

The chain has TRBV5-1 and TRBJ1-1, with 7 positions matching TRBD1. With V trimmed by 1 base and J by 11 bases, 11 bases remained unmatched. The length of the CDR3 is 14 residues. Germline values: CDR1 SGHRS, CDR2 YFSETQ. The CDR3 loop reads CASSLSQGGFRAFF. The CDR3 DNA sequence: TGCGCCAGCAGCTTGAGTCAAGGGGGCTTTAGGGCTTTCTTT.

The CDR3 nucleotides read TGCGCCAGCAGCCAGACTAGCGCTAGCACAGATACGCAGTATTTT. This sequence encodes CASSQTSASTDTQYF. V usage is TRBV4-1 and J usage is TRBJ2-3; 8 bases fit TRBD2. The V segment lost 3 bases and the J segment 0 bases; nucleotides outside the gene matches: 2. This CDR3 has 15 residues. Germline V gene lookup returns CDR1 MGHRA and CDR2 YSYEKL.

This clone was recorded once. This chain uses TRBV5-6 with TRBJ1-1; no definite D call. This CDR3 contains 12 residues. CDR1 and CDR2 (germline): SGHDT, YYEEEE. V shed 1 base and J shed 4 bases, with 5 bases lying between them. The chain's CDR3 is CASSLLVTEAFF. The CDR3 bases are TGTGCCAGCAGCTTGCTCGTCACTGAAGCTTTCTTT. Based on the CDR3 plus reference TRBV5-6 and TRBJ1-1, the full variable domain is DAGVTQSPTHLIKTRGQQVTLRCSPKSGHDTVSWYQQALGQGPQFIFQYYEEEERQRGNFPDRFSGHQFPNYSSELNVNALLLGDSALYLCASSLLVTEAFFGQGTRLTVV.

The chain is built from TRBV7-8 and TRBJ2-1, with 7 bases lining up with TRBD2. The CDR3 covers 15 residues. V was pared by 1 base and J by 3 bases, with 3 bases of the junction left unmatched. The germline gives CDR1 SGHVS, CDR2 FQNEAQ. The CDR3 here is CASSLEVAGYNEQFF. The DNA of the CDR3 is TGTGCCAGCAGCTTAGAAGTAGCGGGCTACAATGAGCAGTTCTTC.

The chain carries TRBV6-5 and TRBJ1-2; 10 positions match TRBD1. J lost 6 bases, V lost 0 bases, and 1 base had no gene match. In germline, CDR1 is MNHEY, CDR2 SVGAGI. The CDR3 is made up of 14 amino acids. In nucleotides, the CDR3 is TGTGCCAGCAGTTACTCGGGACAGGGGAATGGCTACACCTTC. Its translation is CASSYSGQGNGYTF.

The chain employs TRBV27 and TRBJ2-7; 15 bases agree with TRBD2. J lost 0 bases, V lost 3 bases, and 9 bases had no gene match. From germline, CDR1 is MNHEY and CDR2 SMNVEV (reference sequence). The CDR3 loop spans 19 amino acids. The CDR3 here is CASSFKGLAGGQSSYEQYF. For the CDR3, the DNA is TGTGCCAGCAGTTTCAAGGGACTAGCGGGAGGCCAGAGCTCCTACGAGCAGTACTTC.